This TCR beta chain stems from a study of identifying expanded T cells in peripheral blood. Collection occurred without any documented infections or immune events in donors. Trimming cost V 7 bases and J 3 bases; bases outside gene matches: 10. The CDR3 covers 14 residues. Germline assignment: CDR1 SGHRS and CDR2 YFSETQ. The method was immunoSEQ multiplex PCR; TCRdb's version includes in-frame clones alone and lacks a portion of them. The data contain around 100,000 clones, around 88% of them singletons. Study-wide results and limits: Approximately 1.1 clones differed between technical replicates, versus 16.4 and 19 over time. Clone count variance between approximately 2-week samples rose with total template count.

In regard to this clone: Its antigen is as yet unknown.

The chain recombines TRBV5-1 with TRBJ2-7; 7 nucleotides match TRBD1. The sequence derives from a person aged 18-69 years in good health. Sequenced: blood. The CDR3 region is CASGQGQYNYEQYF. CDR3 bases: TGCGCCAGCGGCCAGGGACAGTACAACTACGAGCAGTACTTC. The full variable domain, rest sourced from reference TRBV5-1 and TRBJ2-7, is KAGVTQTPRYLIKTRGQQVTLSCSPISGHRSVSWYQQTPGQGLQFLFEYFSETQRNKGNFPGRFSGRQFSNSRSEMNVSTLELGDSALYLCASGQGQYNYEQYFGPGTRLTVT.